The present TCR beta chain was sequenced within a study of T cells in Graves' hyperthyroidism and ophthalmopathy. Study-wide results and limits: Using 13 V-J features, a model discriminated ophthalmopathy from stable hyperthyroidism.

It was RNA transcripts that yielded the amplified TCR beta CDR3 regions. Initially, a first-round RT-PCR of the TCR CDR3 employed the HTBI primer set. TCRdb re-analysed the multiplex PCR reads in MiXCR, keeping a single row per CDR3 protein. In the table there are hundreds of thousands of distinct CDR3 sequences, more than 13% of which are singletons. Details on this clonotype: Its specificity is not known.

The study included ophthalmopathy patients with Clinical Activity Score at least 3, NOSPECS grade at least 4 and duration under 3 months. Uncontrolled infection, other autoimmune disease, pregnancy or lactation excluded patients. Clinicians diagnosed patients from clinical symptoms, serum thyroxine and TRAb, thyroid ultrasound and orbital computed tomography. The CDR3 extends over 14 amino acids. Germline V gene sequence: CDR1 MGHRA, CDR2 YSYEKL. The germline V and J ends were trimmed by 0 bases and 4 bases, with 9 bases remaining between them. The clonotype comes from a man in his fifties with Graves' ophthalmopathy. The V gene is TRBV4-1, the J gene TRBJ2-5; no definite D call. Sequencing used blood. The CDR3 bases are TGCGCCAGCAGCCAAGATAGGTGGGGAGAGACCCAGTACTTC. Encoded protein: CASSQDRWGETQYF.